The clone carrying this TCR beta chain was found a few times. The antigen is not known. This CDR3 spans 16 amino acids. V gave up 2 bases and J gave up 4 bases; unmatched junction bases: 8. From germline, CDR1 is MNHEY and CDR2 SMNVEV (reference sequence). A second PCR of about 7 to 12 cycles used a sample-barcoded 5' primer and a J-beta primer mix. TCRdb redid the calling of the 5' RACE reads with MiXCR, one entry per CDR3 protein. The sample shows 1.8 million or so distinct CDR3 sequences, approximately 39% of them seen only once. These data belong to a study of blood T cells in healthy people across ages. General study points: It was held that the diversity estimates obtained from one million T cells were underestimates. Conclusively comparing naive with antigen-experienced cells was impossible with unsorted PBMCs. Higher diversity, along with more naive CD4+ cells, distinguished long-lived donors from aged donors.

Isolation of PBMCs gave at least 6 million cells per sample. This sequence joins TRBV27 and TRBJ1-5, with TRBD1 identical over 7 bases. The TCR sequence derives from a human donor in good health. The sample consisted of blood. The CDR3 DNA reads TGTGCCAGCAGTTTACGTCCAGGGACAGATAATCAGCCCCAGCATTTT. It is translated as CASSLRPGTDNQPQHF.